Below, one T cell receptor (beta chain) is given with its context. Antigen: not known. The sample originates from a study of OX40 agonist ivuxolimab in advanced cancers. Study-wide background: Three individuals attained partial responses, comprising one hepatocellular carcinoma case and two cutaneous melanoma cases. Study-level points and caveats: At doses 0.1 to 3.0 mg/kg, CD4+ and CD8+ clones expanded. Average numbers of expanded clones were greater in CD8+ T cells than in CD4+. Still undetermined is the antigen specificity of the expanded peripheral T cells.

Libraries were prepared by immunoSEQ multiplex PCR; TCRdb keeps only in-frame clonotypes and omits some of them. The table includes fewer than 90,000 clones, 85% to 95% detected once. This CDR3 is 15 amino acids long. Germline values: CDR1 SGHRS, CDR2 YFSETQ. Trimming at V came to 4 bases and at J to 3 bases, leaving 7 bases not matched to a gene. The chain combines TRBV5-1 with TRBJ1-1; TRBD1 agrees at 9 bases. This sample comprised CD4+ or CD8+ T cells sorted from blood, obtained in a trial of the OX40 agonist ivuxolimab. This receptor was identified in an adult with an advanced solid tumor such as melanoma, head and neck, liver or kidney cancer. The chain's CDR3 is CASSDPRQGDTEAFF. CDR3 sequence (DNA): TGCGCCAGCAGCGACCCCCGACAGGGGGACACTGAAGCTTTCTTT.